Listed below are T cell receptor beta chains from one sample, sequenced in a study of blood T cell repertoires in COVID-19. Only in-frame clones appear in the TCRdb table, and some are missing; sequencing was by immunoSEQ multiplex PCR. The sample lists roughly 150,000 clones, about four fifths occurring once. The sample comprised peripheral blood. The receptors were gathered from a woman between 65 and 79 years old who had recovered from COVID-19. The CDR3 runs from the conserved cysteine through the conserved F or W. The order of the fields is V gene, J gene, clone size, D gene, CDR3 protein, CDR3 DNA. D genes are given only for firm matches. Clone size is given for some rows only: seen once, a few or many times, or a class if the clone is expanded.

>TRBV5-5|TRBJ1-5|few|-
CASSPVGGTQNRPQHF
TGTGCCAGCAGCCCCGTCGGCGGGACCCAAAATCGGCCCCAGCATTTT
>TRBV4-3|TRBJ2-1|-|-
CASSHRTGNEQFF
TGCGCCAGCAGCCACCGGACTGGGAATGAGCAGTTCTTC
>TRBV25-1|TRBJ2-7|-|TRBD1
CASSRRQGYEQYF
TGTGCCAGCAGTCGACGACAGGGTTACGAGCAGTACTTC
>TRBV25-1|TRBJ1-1|-|-
CASGRHGEAFF
TGTGCCAGCGGCAGACACGGTGAAGCTTTCTTT
>TRBV29-1|TRBJ1-4|-|-
CSAVGLNEKLFF
TGCAGCGCCGTGGGCCTTAATGAAAAACTGTTTTTT
>TRBV5-1|TRBJ1-5|-|TRBD1
CASSLDPQGNQPQHF
TGCGCCAGCAGCTTGGACCCACAGGGGAATCAGCCCCAGCATTTT
>TRBV20-1|TRBJ1-2|-|-
CSARSGYGYTF
TGCAGTGCTAGGTCCGGCTATGGCTACACCTTC
>TRBV9|TRBJ1-1|-|TRBD1
CASSGSQGPGTEAFF
TGTGCCAGCAGCGGATCACAGGGGCCGGGCACTGAAGCTTTCTTT
>TRBV30|TRBJ2-3|once|-
CAWSDGDTQYF
TGTGCCTGGAGTGACGGAGATACGCAGTATTTT
>TRBV5-1|TRBJ2-7|-|TRBD2
CASSQAGVGYEQYF
TGCGCCAGCAGCCAAGCGGGAGTGGGATACGAGCAGTACTTC
>TRBV19|TRBJ1-5|-|TRBD1
CASSPRTGSGPQHF
TGTGCCAGTAGTCCCCGGACAGGCTCTGGCCCCCAGCATTTT
>TRBV5-1|TRBJ1-1|-|-
CASSLDGGGGTEAFF
TGCGCCAGCAGCTTGGATGGGGGAGGGGGAACTGAAGCTTTCTTT
>TRBV3-1/TRBV3-2|TRBJ2-3|once|TRBD2
CASSRGLAELGTQYF
TGTGCCAGCAGCCGCGGGCTAGCGGAACTCGGTACGCAGTATTTT
>TRBV4-1|TRBJ2-3|few|TRBD2
CASSQALAEPRTQYF
TGCGCCAGCAGCCAAGCTCTAGCGGAACCTCGTACGCAGTATTTT
>TRBV27|TRBJ1-1|-|TRBD1
CASSLRGPGAEAFF
TGTGCCAGCAGTTTAAGGGGGCCCGGGGCTGAAGCTTTCTTT
>TRBV19|TRBJ2-2|-|-
CASRRDSSNTGELFF
TGTGCCAGTAGGCGGGACAGCTCTAACACCGGGGAGCTGTTTTTT
>TRBV11-3|TRBJ1-3|once|-
CASSPGSGNTIYF
TGTGCCAGCAGCCCCGGGTCTGGAAACACCATATATTTT
>TRBV5-1|TRBJ2-2|once|-
CASSLDQGGGELFF
TGCGCCAGCAGCTTGGACCAGGGCGGCGGGGAGCTGTTTTTT
>TRBV27|TRBJ1-1|-|TRBD1
CASRDRGRGEAFF
TGTGCCAGCAGGGACAGGGGGCGGGGGGAAGCTTTCTTT
>TRBV29-1|TRBJ2-1|-|TRBD2
CSALTGLVANEQFF
TGCAGCGCCCTCACCGGACTAGTGGCCAATGAGCAGTTCTTC
>TRBV29-1|TRBJ2-5|-|-
CSVVRGNAQETQYF
TGCAGCGTTGTTCGGGGGAACGCCCAAGAGACCCAGTACTTC
>TRBV30|TRBJ2-1|-|-
CASSGGPYNEQFF
TGTGCCTCCTCCGGCGGTCCCTACAATGAGCAGTTCTTC
>TRBV7-3|TRBJ1-1|few|-
CASSPTGRGTEAFF
TGTGCCAGCAGCCCCACGGGGCGGGGCACTGAAGCTTTCTTT
>TRBV28|TRBJ2-5|few|TRBD2
CASSSTREGETQYF
TGTGCCAGCAGTTCAACCCGGGAGGGAGAGACCCAGTACTTC
>TRBV5-1|TRBJ2-7|-|-
CASSFWGDRTDEQYF
TGCGCCAGCAGCTTCTGGGGAGACAGGACCGACGAGCAGTACTTC
>TRBV19|TRBJ1-1|few|-
CASSIAGQWNTEAFF
TGTGCCAGTAGTATAGCCGGACAGTGGAACACTGAAGCTTTCTTT
>TRBV18|TRBJ2-6|-|TRBD1
CASSTTGVGANVLTF
TGTGCCAGCTCGACGACAGGGGTGGGGGCCAACGTCCTGACTTTC
>TRBV6-5|TRBJ2-5|-|-
CASSYGGTGQETQYF
TGTGCCAGCAGTTACGGGGGCACAGGGCAAGAGACCCAGTACTTC
>TRBV18|TRBJ1-3|-|-
CASSPRASSGNTIYF
TGTGCCAGCTCACCACGGGCGAGCTCTGGAAACACCATATATTTT
>TRBV29-1|TRBJ1-3|once|-
CSALQANSGNTIYF
TGCAGCGCGTTACAGGCGAACTCTGGAAACACCATATATTTT
>TRBV7-2|TRBJ2-7|-|-
CASSLGQVPYEQYF
TGTGCCAGCAGCTTAGGGCAGGTACCCTACGAGCAGTACTTC
>TRBV5-1|TRBJ2-5|few|-
CASTSFRGPQETQYF
TGCGCCAGCACCTCGTTCAGGGGCCCTCAAGAGACCCAGTACTTC
>TRBV27|TRBJ1-2|-|-
CASSSRGAGYGYTF
TGTGCCAGCAGTTCCCGGGGGGCCGGCTATGGCTACACCTTC
>TRBV18|TRBJ2-1|few|-
CASSRNQGQNYNEQFF
TGTGCCAGCTCACGTAACCAGGGGCAGAACTACAATGAGCAGTTCTTC
>TRBV11-2|TRBJ2-3|-|TRBD1
CASSSPGTGPVDTQYF
TGTGCCAGCAGCTCTCCCGGGACAGGGCCCGTAGATACGCAGTATTTT
>TRBV5-1|TRBJ2-7|few|-
CASRVEAGRYEQYF
TGCGCCAGCAGAGTCGAAGCAGGCCGCTACGAGCAGTACTTC
>TRBV6-5|TRBJ2-1|-|-
CASTHWGEQFF
TGTGCCAGCACCCACTGGGGCGAGCAGTTCTTC
>TRBV5-1|TRBJ2-5|-|-
CATSRTPQETQYF
TGCGCCACCTCCCGGACACCCCAAGAGACCCAGTACTTC